The following is a T cell receptor (beta chain) sequence with its context. This specimen comes from a study of blood T cell repertoires in COVID-19. Study overall: COVID-19 samples collected from the United States, Italy and Spain covered acute and convalescent phases. From T cells, B-cell-depleted T cells, or PBMCs came the material, which was cDNA or gDNA.

In the authors' workflow: Researchers report that nucleated cell counts were estimated from reference gene primer amplification. TCRdb's copy holds only in-frame clones and misses some; the assay was immunoSEQ multiplex PCR. The DNA was the basis for D and trimming; V, J and clone size are from that table. This table holds about 210,000 clones, 90% to 95% found once. The clonotype comes from a man aged 25-40 years with acute or convalescent COVID-19. The sequenced material came from peripheral blood.

The CDR3 reads CASRPSGSPHEQFF. CDR3 nucleotide sequence: TGTGCCAGCAGACCCAGCGGGAGCCCCCATGAGCAGTTCTTC. The genes are TRBV3-1 (or the pseudogene TRBV3-2) and TRBJ2-1; 8 nucleotides match TRBD2. Germline trimming cut 6 bases from V and 8 bases from J; bases unmatched to any gene: 9. This CDR3 region has 14 residues. CDR1 and CDR2 from the germline V gene are LGHDT and YNNKEL (reference sequence).